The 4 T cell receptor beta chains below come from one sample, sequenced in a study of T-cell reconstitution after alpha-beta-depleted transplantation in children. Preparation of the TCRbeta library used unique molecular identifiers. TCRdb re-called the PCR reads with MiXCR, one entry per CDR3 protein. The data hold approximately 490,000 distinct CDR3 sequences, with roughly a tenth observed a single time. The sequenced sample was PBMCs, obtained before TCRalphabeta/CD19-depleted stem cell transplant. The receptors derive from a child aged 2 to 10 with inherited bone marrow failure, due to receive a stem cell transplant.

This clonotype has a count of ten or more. The CDR3 DNA reads as TGCAGCGTTGAAGATGGGTCCCTAGGGGAGACCCAGTACTTC. Amino acids: CSVEDGSLGETQYF. The rearrangement joins TRBV29-1 to TRBJ2-5; the D is unclear. The germline V and J ends were trimmed by 0 bases and 5 bases, with 13 bases remaining between them. Per germline, CDR1 SQVTM and CDR2 ANQGSEA. This CDR3 comprises 14 residues.

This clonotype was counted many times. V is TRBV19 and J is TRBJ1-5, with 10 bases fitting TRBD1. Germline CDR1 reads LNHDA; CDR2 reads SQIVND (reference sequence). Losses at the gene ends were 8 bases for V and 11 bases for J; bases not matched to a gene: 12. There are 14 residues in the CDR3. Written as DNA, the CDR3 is TGTGCCAGTGGGACAGGGGCACCGCGAGGAGCCCAGCATTTT. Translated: CASGTGAPRGAQHF.

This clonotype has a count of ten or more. DNA for the CDR3: TGCGCCAGCAGCTTGACGGTAAACACCGGGGAGCTGTTTTTT. Its translation is CASSLTVNTGELFF. The J gene is TRBJ2-2, the V gene TRBV5-1; D unresolved. Per the germline V gene, CDR1 is SGHRS and CDR2 is YFSETQ. V lost 1 base, J lost 2 bases, and 6 bases lay in between. The CDR3 extends over 14 amino acids.

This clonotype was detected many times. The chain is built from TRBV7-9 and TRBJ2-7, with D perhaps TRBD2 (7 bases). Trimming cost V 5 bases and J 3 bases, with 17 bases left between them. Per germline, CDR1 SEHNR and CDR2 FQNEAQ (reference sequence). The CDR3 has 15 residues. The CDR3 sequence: CASSPPAGHFYEQYF. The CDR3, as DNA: TGTGCCAGCAGCCCGCCAGCGGGACACTTCTACGAGCAGTACTTC.